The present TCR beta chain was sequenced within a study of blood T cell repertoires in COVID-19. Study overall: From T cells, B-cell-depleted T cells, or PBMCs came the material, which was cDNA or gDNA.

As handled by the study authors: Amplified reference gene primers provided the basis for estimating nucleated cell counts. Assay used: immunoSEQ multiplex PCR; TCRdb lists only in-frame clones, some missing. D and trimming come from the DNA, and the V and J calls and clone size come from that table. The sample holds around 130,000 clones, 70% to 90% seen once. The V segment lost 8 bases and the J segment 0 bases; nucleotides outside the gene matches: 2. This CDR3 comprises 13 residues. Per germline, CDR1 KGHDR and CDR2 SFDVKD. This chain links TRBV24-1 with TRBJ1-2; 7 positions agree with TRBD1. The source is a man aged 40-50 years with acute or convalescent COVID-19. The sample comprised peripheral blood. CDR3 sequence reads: CATIDRANYGYTF. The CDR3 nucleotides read TGTGCCACCATTGACAGGGCTAACTATGGCTACACCTTC.